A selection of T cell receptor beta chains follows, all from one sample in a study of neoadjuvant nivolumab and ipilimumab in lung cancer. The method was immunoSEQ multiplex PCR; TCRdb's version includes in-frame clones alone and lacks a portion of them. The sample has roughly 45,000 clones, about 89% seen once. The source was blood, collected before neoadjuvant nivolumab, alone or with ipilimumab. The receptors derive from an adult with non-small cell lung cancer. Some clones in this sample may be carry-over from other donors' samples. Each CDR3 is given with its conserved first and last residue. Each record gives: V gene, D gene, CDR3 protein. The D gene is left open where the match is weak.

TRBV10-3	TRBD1	CAIRGDRGSAETQYF
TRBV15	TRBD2	CATSTGTSGSYEQFF
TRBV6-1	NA	CASRGVSGGNTIYF
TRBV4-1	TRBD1	CASSHPGQGSDEQYF
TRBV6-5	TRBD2	CASSRTSGKYNEQFF
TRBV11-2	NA	CASSSYPRTGRGFF
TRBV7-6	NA	CASSPVQENMNTEAFF
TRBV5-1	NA	CASSPPRTNYGYTF
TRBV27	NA	CASSLSWLVPDTQYF
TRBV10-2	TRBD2	CATRTSGTERTDTQYF
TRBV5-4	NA	CASSSRAPGTNEQFF
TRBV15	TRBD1	CATSRDRYTGELFF
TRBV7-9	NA	CASSLTGASYEQYF
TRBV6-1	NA	CAGIVDGNTEAFF
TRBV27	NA	CASSRTLGLQETQYF
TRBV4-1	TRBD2	CASSQGLAGVYEQYF
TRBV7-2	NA	CASSLAANEQFF
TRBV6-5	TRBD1	CASRGTGWDIQYF
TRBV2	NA	CASREWRDTDTQYF
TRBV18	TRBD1	CASSPAGQGNYGYTF
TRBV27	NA	CASSSRGPAYEQYF
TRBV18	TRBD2	CASSPPRRLARGTGELFF
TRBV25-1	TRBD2	CASSERREREVSYEQYF
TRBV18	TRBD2	CASSPSGIWQFF
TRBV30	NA	CAWSSGPGSSYNEQFF
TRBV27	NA	CASTTGSYEQYF
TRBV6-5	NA	CASSYSKENTEAFF
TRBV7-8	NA	CASSRGQLQETQYF
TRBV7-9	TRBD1	CASNPRTGSSYEQYF
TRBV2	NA	CASSETGAAQPQHF
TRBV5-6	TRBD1	CASSLGQGRTDTQYF
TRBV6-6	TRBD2	CASRTSALGNTQYF
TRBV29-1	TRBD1	CSVVRQGGTDTQYF
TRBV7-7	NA	CASSLADLNTGELFF
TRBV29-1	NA	CSVDFELYGYTF
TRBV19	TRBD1	CASSSWGTGGSEQYF
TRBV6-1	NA	CASSDPVSVGYTF
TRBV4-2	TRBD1	CASSFRDRAREQYF
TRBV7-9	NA	CASSLIGMNTEAFF
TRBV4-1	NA	CASSQVRLATGELFF
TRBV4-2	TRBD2	CASSQGVAGRTTYNEQFF
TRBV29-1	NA	CMTKDLNTEAFF
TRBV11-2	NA	CASSLALGTIEAFF
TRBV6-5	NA	CASSYSPGTGAPDCF
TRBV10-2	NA	CASSEGIEGGGLRYEQYF
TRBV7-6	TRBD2	CASSGLGLADQETQYF
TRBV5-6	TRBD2	CASSSSGRYNEQFF
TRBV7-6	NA	CASSSGPLVTRADTQYF
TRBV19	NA	CASTSWGRINTGELFF
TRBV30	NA	CAWSVRNTEAFF
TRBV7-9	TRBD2	CASSLRPGLAGPTDTQYF
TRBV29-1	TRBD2	CSVGLAAHKYF
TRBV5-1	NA	CASSLRVSYEQYF
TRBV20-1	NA	CSAGSRQPQHF
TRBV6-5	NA	CASSYSGARGYTF
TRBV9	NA	CASSVGNKETQYF
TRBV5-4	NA	CASSLGTEYNEQFF
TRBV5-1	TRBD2	CASSWTSLDEQFF
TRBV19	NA	CASREGQGNQPQHF